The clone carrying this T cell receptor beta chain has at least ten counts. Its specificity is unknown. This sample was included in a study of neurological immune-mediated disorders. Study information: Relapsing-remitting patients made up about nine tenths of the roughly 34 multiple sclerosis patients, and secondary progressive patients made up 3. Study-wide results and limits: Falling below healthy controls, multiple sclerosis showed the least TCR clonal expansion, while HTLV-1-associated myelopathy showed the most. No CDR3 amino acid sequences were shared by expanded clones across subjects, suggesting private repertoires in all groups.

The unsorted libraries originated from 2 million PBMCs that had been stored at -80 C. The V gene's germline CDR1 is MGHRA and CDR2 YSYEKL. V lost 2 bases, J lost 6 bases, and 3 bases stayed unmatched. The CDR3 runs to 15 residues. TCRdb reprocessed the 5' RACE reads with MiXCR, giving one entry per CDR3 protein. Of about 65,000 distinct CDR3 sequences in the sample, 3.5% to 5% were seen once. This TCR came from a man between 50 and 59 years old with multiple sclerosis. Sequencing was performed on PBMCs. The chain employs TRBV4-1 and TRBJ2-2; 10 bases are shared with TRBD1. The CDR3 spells CASSQRTGGSGELFF. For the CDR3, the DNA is TGCGCCAGCAGCCAACGGACAGGGGGATCCGGGGAGCTGTTTTTT.